This T cell receptor beta chain is from a study of cytomegalovirus exposure and HLA in healthy donors. Study results and limitations: Among TCR beta chains, those listed as cytomegalovirus-associated numbered about 150.

The trim removed 2 bases at V and 2 bases at J, leaving 4 bases unmatched. CDR3 length equals 14 residues. Germline CDR1 is SGHDT and CDR2 is YYEEEE. Concerning this clone itself: Its antigen is not identified.

The PCR employed 60 Vbeta primers together with 13 Jbeta primers. Assay used: immunoSEQ multiplex PCR; TCRdb lists only in-frame clones, some missing. The sample records about 170,000 clones, 85% being singletons. The sample consisted of PBMCs. The chain employs TRBV5-6 and TRBJ2-7; 7 bases line up with TRBD1. This sequence originates from a boy aged 2 to 10 in good health and CMV-seronegative. The CDR3 coding sequence is TGTGCCAGCAGCTTCGAAAGGGGGCCCTACGAGCAGTACTTC. Amino acids: CASSFERGPYEQYF.